The TCR beta chain described here comes from a study of shared clonotypes between healthy human individuals. A note on this clone: Its antigen is currently unknown.

V was clipped by 4 bases and J by 3 bases; unmatched bases: 5. The CDR3 is made up of 14 amino acids. CDR1 is LGHNA and CDR2 is YSLEER in the germline V gene. Profiling relied on immunoSEQ multiplex PCR, and the TCRdb table lists in-frame clones only, not all of them. The sample lists fewer than 100,000 clones; 67% were seen once. Findings of the study overall: Having only a few donors restricted how much genetic and exposure-history diversity was captured. For sorted subsets, rarefaction showed incomplete sequencing despite large depth.

The chain uses TRBV4-3 and TRBJ2-7; TRBD1 matches 8 bases. Sequencing was carried out using memory CD8+ T cells sorted from blood. This sample's subset: CD45RO+ cells pooled with CCR7-negative TemRA cells. The sequence was obtained from a man between 25 and 39 years old in good health. The CDR3: CASSLGQGRYEQYF. The DNA of the CDR3 is TGCGCCAGCAGCCTCGGACAGGGACGCTACGAGCAGTACTTC.